Following are 25 T cell receptor beta chains from one sample sequenced in a study of T cell responses to AZD1222 COVID-19 vaccine. Data came from immunoSEQ multiplex PCR; TCRdb stores just in-frame clones and leaves some out. The sample has about 120,000 clones, approximately 85% seen once; the top ten hold 3.5% to 5.5%. Sequencing used peripheral blood, obtained on day 0 of AZD1222 vaccination. Receptors were obtained from an adult in good health.

This clone was observed a single time. The chain is built from TRBV7-2 and TRBJ1-1; D call uncertain. This CDR3 has 15 amino acids. Germline V gene data show CDR1 as SGHTA and CDR2 as FQGNSA. V gave up 0 bases and J gave up 5 bases, with 13 bases separating them. CDR3 sequence: CASSLALTGNTEAFF. The CDR3 nucleotides read TGTGCCAGCAGCTTAGCACTTACTGGGAATACTGAAGCTTTCTTT.

Only a few counts were recorded for this clone. The J gene is TRBJ2-1, the V gene TRBV9, with a tentative D call TRBD2 (6 bases). CDR1 and CDR2 (germline): SGDLS, YYNGEE. The CDR3 loop spans 15 amino acids. Trimming pared 3 bases from V and 9 bases from J, leaving 19 bases between. Here the CDR3 reads CASSGGATRSGEQFF. In DNA form, the CDR3 reads TGTGCCAGCAGCGGAGGGGCGACTAGATCGGGTGAGCAGTTCTTC.

CDR3 residues: CASRGDGDQPQHF. The CDR3 DNA reads TGTGCCAGCAGGGGGGACGGCGATCAGCCCCAGCATTTT. This chain links TRBV7-9 with TRBJ1-5; perhaps TRBD1 as D (5 bases). The germline V and J ends were trimmed by 6 bases and 5 bases, with 11 bases remaining between them. CDR1 is SEHNR and CDR2 is FQNEAQ in the germline V gene (reference sequence). The CDR3 extends over 13 amino acids.

V usage is TRBV5-6 and J usage is TRBJ1-3; unclear D gene. The length of the CDR3 is 14 residues. Germline CDR1 reads SGHDT; CDR2 reads YYEEEE. The ends were cut back, 5 bases at V and 0 bases at J, with 9 bases in the middle. As DNA, the CDR3 is TGTGCCAGCAGGAAATTAAGCTCTGGAAACACCATATATTTT. The encoded protein is CASRKLSSGNTIYF.

This clone has a single count. This chain uses TRBV30 with TRBJ1-1; D is possibly TRBD1 (5 bases). The germline V gene encodes CDR1 GTSNPN and CDR2 SVGIG (reference sequence). Between the trimmed V and J ends, which lost 0 bases and 5 bases, there was a span of 10 bases. CDR3 length: 13 amino acids. CDR3 sequence reads: CAWSVVRGTEAFF. The CDR3, as DNA: TGTGCCTGGAGTGTGGTAAGGGGTACTGAAGCTTTCTTT.

In DNA form, the CDR3 reads TGTGCCAGCAGCTTGGCTCAGGGGGGGACAGGGGGCAGAGACACCATATATTTT. Protein: CASSLAQGGTGGRDTIYF. The rearrangement links TRBV5-5 to TRBJ1-3; 12 positions agree with TRBD1. The CDR3 has 18 residues. V shed 0 bases, J shed 8 bases, and the junction held 12 bases outside the gene matches. Germline CDR1 reads SGHKS; CDR2 reads YYEKEE (reference sequence).

The chain joins TRBV3-1 (or the pseudogene TRBV3-2) to TRBJ2-7; D perhaps matches TRBD2 (6 bases). Trimming took off 7 bases at V and 3 bases at J, with 19 bases between the two ends. Germline-derived CDR1 and CDR2 are LGHDT and YNNKEL (reference sequence). CDR3 length: 15 amino acids. This chain's CDR3 is CASTPDGTRGYEQYF. In DNA form, the CDR3 reads TGTGCCAGCACCCCAGACGGGACTCGAGGCTACGAGCAGTACTTC.

This clone occurred once. The rearrangement joins TRBV18 to TRBJ1-2; maybe TRBD1 (5 bases). This CDR3 spans 15 amino acids. Germline V gene lookup returns CDR1 KGHSH and CDR2 LQKENI. The V end lost 2 bases, the J end lost 0 bases, and 10 bases lay between the germline ends. The DNA of the CDR3 is TGTGCCAGCTCACCAAAAAGGGACCCTAACTATGGCTACACCTTC. Translated: CASSPKRDPNYGYTF. Combining the CDR3 with reference TRBV18 and TRBJ1-2 gives the whole variable domain NAGVMQNPRHLVRRRGQEARLRCSPMKGHSHVYWYRQLPEEGLKFMVYLQKENIIDESGMPKERFSAEFPKEGPSILRIQQVVRGDSAAYFCASSPKRDPNYGYTFGSGTRLTVV.

This sequence joins TRBV7-9 and TRBJ2-2; TRBD2 might be the D (5 bases). The V end was cut by 5 bases, the J end by 4 bases, with 20 bases between. Germline assignment: CDR1 SEHNR and CDR2 FQNEAQ (reference sequence). This CDR3 region has 17 residues. The CDR3 sequence: CASSDNPGIISTGELFF. CDR3 DNA sequence: TGTGCCAGCAGCGATAATCCCGGGATAATTTCCACCGGGGAGCTGTTTTTT.

V usage is TRBV30 and J usage is TRBJ2-1, with D possibly called TRBD1 or TRBD2 (6 bases each). Germline V gives CDR1 GTSNPN, CDR2 SVGIG (reference sequence). The length of the CDR3 is 15 residues. Trimming pared 3 bases from V and 5 bases from J, leaving 17 bases between. CDR3 sequence: CAWSRGPLRNNEQFF. In nucleotides, the CDR3 is TGTGCCTGGAGCCGGGGGCCACTAAGGAACAATGAGCAGTTCTTC.

The chain couples TRBV29-1 to TRBJ1-2, with D possibly being TRBD1 (6 bases). V lost 3 bases and J 7 bases, leaving 12 bases between the germline ends. Germline assignment: CDR1 SQVTM and CDR2 ANQGSEA. The length of the CDR3 is 12 residues. The CDR3 sequence: CSVDTGLGGYTF. The CDR3 DNA is TGCAGCGTTGACACAGGGTTAGGTGGCTACACCTTC.

V is TRBV6-5 and J is TRBJ1-1; TRBD1 is a possible D gene (5 bases). CDR3 length: 15 amino acids. Trimming cost V 4 bases and J 1 base, with 13 bases left between them. The V gene's germline CDR1 is MNHEY and CDR2 SVGAGI. The DNA for the CDR3 is TGTGCCAGCAGTTTCGCAGGGACGGGGAACACTGAAGCTTTCTTT. It encodes CASSFAGTGNTEAFF.

This chain connects TRBV24-1 to TRBJ2-7, with 7 bases aligning to TRBD2. Trimming cost V 9 bases and J 3 bases; bases outside gene matches: 13. This CDR3 has 15 residues. The germline V gene encodes CDR1 KGHDR and CDR2 SFDVKD. CDR3 DNA sequence: TGTGCCACCCATCCCGGGAGCGGGATGGACTACGAGCAGTACTTC. Translating it yields CATHPGSGMDYEQYF.

V is TRBV28 and J is TRBJ2-5; D is unclear. V lost 6 bases and J lost 1, with 3 bases in between. The germline CDR1 and CDR2 sequences are MDHEN and SYDVKM. The CDR3 length is 11 residues. The CDR3 nucleotides read TGTGCCAGCAGGACCCAAGAGACCCAGTACTTC. Translating it yields CASRTQETQYF.

The chain combines TRBV11-2 with TRBJ1-1, with D uncertain. The CDR3 sequence is 13 residues long. Germline CDR1 and CDR2: SGHAT and FQNNGV. The V end lost 3 bases, the J end lost 4 bases, and 9 bases lay between the germline ends. The CDR3 coding sequence is TGTGCCAGCAGCTTCGGGCGGTCCACTGAAGCTTTCTTT. The encoded protein is CASSFGRSTEAFF.

This clone was seen only once. The chain recombines TRBV21-1 with TRBJ1-2; the D segment call TRBD1 is taken from the table without a DNA check. TRBV21-1 is described as a pseudogene. The CDR3 totals 17 residues. The CDR3 is CASSKLALFKSSYGYTF. CDR3 DNA sequence: TGTGCCAGCAGCAAACTGGCCCTCTTCAAATCCTCCTATGGCTACACCTTC.

This clone was detected a few times. The genes are TRBV2 and TRBJ1-1; D gene uncertain. CDR3 length equals 13 residues. Germline V gene sequence: CDR1 SNHLY, CDR2 FYNNEI. Trimming took off 6 bases at V and 1 base at J, with 9 bases between the two ends. The CDR3 coding sequence is TGTGCCAGCAGGGAACTCGCGAACACTGAAGCTTTCTTT. Its translation: CASRELANTEAFF.

The chain combines TRBV5-6 with TRBJ2-6; either TRBD1 or TRBD2 may fit D (6 bases each). The CDR3 has 18 residues. The germline CDR1 and CDR2 sequences are SGHDT and YYEEEE. Trimming cost V 0 bases and J 0 bases, with 13 bases left between them. This CDR3 reads CASSLVGGLSSGANVLTF. The CDR3 bases are TGTGCCAGCAGCTTGGTGGGGGGCCTATCCTCTGGGGCCAACGTCCTGACTTTC.

Worth noting for this clone: The same CDR3 can be traced to other DNA sequences in this sample. The V call is TRBV5-5, the J call TRBJ2-2; D is ambiguous. This CDR3 contains 13 residues. Germline V lookup: CDR1 SGHKS, CDR2 YYEKEE (reference sequence). V dropped 0 bases and J dropped 6 bases, with 6 bases sitting between them. CDR3 residues: CASSLVRSGELFF. In DNA, the CDR3 is TGTGCCAGCAGCTTGGTAAGGTCCGGGGAGCTGTTTTTT.

The chain links TRBV7-2 to TRBJ2-3; TRBD1 aligns across 7 bases. The junction had 7 bases not matched to a gene; V was cut back by 5 bases and J by 2 bases. Germline CDR1 is SGHTA and CDR2 is FQGNSA. The CDR3 runs 15 residues. In DNA form, the CDR3 reads TGTGCCAGCAGCCGGGACAGACGAACCACAGATACGCAGTATTTT. This translates into CASSRDRRTTDTQYF. Drawing the rest from reference TRBV7-2 and TRBJ2-3, the complete variable domain is GAGVSQSPSNKVTEKGKDVELRCDPISGHTALYWYRQSLGQGLEFLIYFQGNSAPDKSGLPSDRFSAERTGGSVSTLTIQRTQQEDSAVYLCASSRDRRTTDTQYFGPGTRLTVL.

This sequence joins TRBV5-4 and TRBJ2-2; a possible D gene is TRBD1 (6 bases). This CDR3 is built from 14 residues. Germline V gene sequence: CDR1 SGHNT, CDR2 YYREEE (reference sequence). With 6 bases removed from V and 6 bases from J, the gap between germline ends came to 15 bases. The chain's CDR3 is CASTSPRGPGELFF. As DNA, the CDR3 is TGTGCCAGCACCTCACCCAGGGGCCCCGGGGAGCTGTTTTTT.

This chain connects TRBV7-2 to TRBJ1-2; the match to TRBD1 covers 9 bases. Germline CDR1 reads SGHTA; CDR2 reads FQGNSA. Trimming took 0 bases from V and 7 from J; bases not matched to a gene: 3. The CDR3 length is 14 residues. This CDR3 reads CASSLALTGGGYTF. The CDR3 DNA follows: TGTGCCAGCAGCTTAGCTCTGACAGGGGGTGGCTACACCTTC.

The V and J genes are TRBV18 and TRBJ1-5; 7 nucleotides agree with TRBD1. The CDR3 is 17 amino acids. In germline, CDR1 is KGHSH, CDR2 LQKENI. V gave up 3 bases and J gave up 0 bases; unmatched junction bases: 8. Written as DNA, the CDR3 is TGTGCCAGCTCACCCGAACTCGGGACAGTTAGCAATCAGCCCCAGCATTTT. It specifies CASSPELGTVSNQPQHF. The full variable domain, rest sourced from reference TRBV18 and TRBJ1-5, is NAGVMQNPRHLVRRRGQEARLRCSPMKGHSHVYWYRQLPEEGLKFMVYLQKENIIDESGMPKERFSAEFPKEGPSILRIQQVVRGDSAAYFCASSPELGTVSNQPQHFGDGTRLSIL.

The chain recombines TRBV10-2 with TRBJ2-3; D is ambiguous. V was trimmed by 3 bases and J by 4 bases, leaving 11 bases between them. The CDR3 has 14 amino acids. The germline V gene encodes CDR1 WSHSY and CDR2 SAAADI. This CDR3 is CASSDWLSPDTQYF. CDR3 DNA: TGCGCCAGCAGTGATTGGCTGTCACCAGATACGCAGTATTTT.

This chain joins TRBV28 and TRBJ1-3; no firm D call. CDR1 and CDR2 from the germline V gene are MDHEN and SYDVKM. This CDR3 region has 15 residues. Trimming left V 3 bases short and J 0 bases short, with 9 bases between. CDR3 sequence (DNA): TGTGCCAGCAGTTTGACGGCAAACTCTGGAAACACCATATATTTT. Encoded protein: CASSLTANSGNTIYF.